The 2 T cell receptor beta chains listed next were all sequenced from one sample in a study of blood T cell repertoires in COVID-19. TCRdb's copy holds only in-frame clones and misses some; the assay was immunoSEQ multiplex PCR. The sample has approximately 260,000 clones, 65% to 90% seen once. Sequencing was done on a sample of peripheral blood. These receptors were taken from a woman aged 80 or over with active or convalescent COVID-19.

The CDR3 reads CASSLRGSNSPLHF. The DNA of the CDR3 is TGTGCCAGCAGCTTGCGGGGTAGTAATTCACCCCTCCACTTT. The chain combines TRBV5-4 with TRBJ1-6, with D hard to call. CDR3 length: 14 residues. Germline V CDR1 and CDR2: SGHNT, YYREEE (reference sequence). Trimming removed 1 base at V and 6 bases at J, with 8 bases between.

J is TRBJ2-2 and V is TRBV2; D remains unclear. Germline V gene lookup returns CDR1 SNHLY and CDR2 FYNNEI. The CDR3 has 17 amino acids. V was trimmed by 6 bases and J by 5 bases, leaving 22 bases between them. The CDR3 DNA is TGTGCCAGCAGAGAGACTGGTACATCACTTTGGACCGGGGAGCTGTTTTTT. It translates to CASRETGTSLWTGELFF.